This is a list of T cell receptor beta chains from one sample in a study of cytomegalovirus exposure and HLA in healthy donors. Clones were sequenced by immunoSEQ multiplex PCR, and TCRdb holds only the in-frame ones, with some missing. The sample contains 150,000 to 200,000 clones, approximately 80% of which appear only once. The sequencing sample was made of PBMCs. The source is a woman between 35 and 50 years old in good health and CMV-seronegative. The CDR3 runs from the conserved cysteine through the conserved F or W. D genes are given only for firm matches. Where a row states a size, it is once, few, many or the class of an expanded clone; other rows omit it.

clone_size: .
d_call: TRBD1
j_call: TRBJ2-7
v_call: TRBV28
cdr3_nt: TGTGCCAGCAGTTTAAGGGACAGAAGGACGTTAACCTACGAGCAGTACTTC
cdr3_aa: CASSLRDRRTLTYEQYF

clone_size: .
d_call: TRBD1
j_call: TRBJ1-2
v_call: TRBV2
cdr3_nt: TGTGCCAGCAGTGAAACAGGGGACTATGGCTACACCTTC
cdr3_aa: CASSETGDYGYTF

clone_size: .
d_call: TRBD1
j_call: TRBJ1-4
v_call: TRBV7-6
cdr3_nt: TGTGCCAGCAGCCTAGAGGGGACAGGGGCGAATGAAAAACTGTTTTTT
cdr3_aa: CASSLEGTGANEKLFF

clone_size: .
d_call: TRBD1
j_call: TRBJ2-2
v_call: TRBV13
cdr3_nt: TGTGCCAGCAGCTTTGGTGCAGGGGGCAAGAACACCGGGGAGCTGTTTTTT
cdr3_aa: CASSFGAGGKNTGELFF

clone_size: .
d_call: .
j_call: TRBJ2-5
v_call: TRBV18
cdr3_nt: TGTGCCAGCTCACCTACCCATACTAGCCGGCAGGAGACCCAGTACTTC
cdr3_aa: CASSPTHTSRQETQYF

clone_size: .
d_call: .
j_call: TRBJ2-7
v_call: TRBV28
cdr3_nt: TGTGCCAGCAGTTTGGCCGACAAGAGCTCCTACGAGCAGTACTTC
cdr3_aa: CASSLADKSSYEQYF

clone_size: .
d_call: .
j_call: TRBJ1-3
v_call: TRBV28
cdr3_nt: TGTGCCAGCAGTTTACGGGGGAACTCTGGAAACACCATATATTTT
cdr3_aa: CASSLRGNSGNTIYF

clone_size: .
d_call: TRBD1
j_call: TRBJ2-7
v_call: TRBV18
cdr3_nt: TGTGCCAGCTCTCAAGGGGGCAACGAGCAGTACTTC
cdr3_aa: CASSQGGNEQYF

clone_size: .
d_call: TRBD2
j_call: TRBJ2-3
v_call: TRBV7-2
cdr3_nt: TGTGCCAGCAGCGAAATGAGGCGACTAGCAGGCACAGATACGCAGTATTTT
cdr3_aa: CASSEMRRLAGTDTQYF

clone_size: .
d_call: TRBD2
j_call: TRBJ2-1
v_call: TRBV7-2
cdr3_nt: TGTGCCAGCATCCTAGCGGGGGGCTACAATGAGCAGTTCTTC
cdr3_aa: CASILAGGYNEQFF

clone_size: .
d_call: .
j_call: TRBJ1-5
v_call: TRBV7-9
cdr3_nt: TGTGCCAGCAGTCGTACAGACAATCAGCCCCAGCATTTT
cdr3_aa: CASSRTDNQPQHF

clone_size: .
d_call: .
j_call: TRBJ2-3
v_call: TRBV9
cdr3_nt: TGTGCCAGCAGCCCCAGACAGGGACTCCCAGATACGCAGTATTTT
cdr3_aa: CASSPRQGLPDTQYF

clone_size: .
d_call: .
j_call: TRBJ1-5
v_call: TRBV5-6
cdr3_nt: TGTGCCAGCAGCTTTGCCCCCGGTCAGCCCCAGCATTTT
cdr3_aa: CASSFAPGQPQHF

clone_size: .
d_call: .
j_call: TRBJ2-7
v_call: TRBV29-1
cdr3_nt: TGCAGCGTTGATCGACTGGGCTCCTACGAGCAGTACTTC
cdr3_aa: CSVDRLGSYEQYF

clone_size: .
d_call: TRBD1
j_call: TRBJ1-1
v_call: TRBV28
cdr3_nt: TGTGCCAGCAACCCCTCTGCCCCAGGGGGCGTGAACACTGAAGCTTTCTTT
cdr3_aa: CASNPSAPGGVNTEAFF

clone_size: .
d_call: TRBD2
j_call: TRBJ2-1
v_call: TRBV7-2
cdr3_nt: TGTGCCAGCAGCTTAGATTTCCTAGCGGGGGACAATGAGCAGTTCTTC
cdr3_aa: CASSLDFLAGDNEQFF

clone_size: .
d_call: .
j_call: TRBJ2-7
v_call: TRBV11-2
cdr3_nt: TGTGCCAGCAGCCGACAGGACCACGAGCAGTACTTC
cdr3_aa: CASSRQDHEQYF

clone_size: .
d_call: .
j_call: TRBJ1-6
v_call: TRBV7-3
cdr3_nt: TGTGCCAGCAGCTTACAGGGGTATCGCCTCCACTTT
cdr3_aa: CASSLQGYRLHF

clone_size: .
d_call: TRBD2
j_call: TRBJ2-3
v_call: TRBV10-1
cdr3_nt: TGCGCCAGCAGTGAGTCGACTCCGGGGAGGGAGACGCAGTATTTT
cdr3_aa: CASSESTPGRETQYF

clone_size: .
d_call: TRBD2
j_call: TRBJ2-1
v_call: TRBV7-2
cdr3_nt: TGTGCCAGCAGCTCCATTTTTGGAGCGGGAGGAAGTAATGAGCAGTTCTTC
cdr3_aa: CASSSIFGAGGSNEQFF

clone_size: .
d_call: .
j_call: TRBJ1-1
v_call: TRBV7-2
cdr3_nt: TGTGCCAGCAGCCCCTGGCCGAACACTGAAGCTTTCTTT
cdr3_aa: CASSPWPNTEAFF

clone_size: .
d_call: .
j_call: TRBJ2-7
v_call: TRBV7-3
cdr3_nt: TGTGCCAGCAGCTTAGGGCGGGGCCCCACCTACGAGCAGTACTTC
cdr3_aa: CASSLGRGPTYEQYF

clone_size: .
d_call: .
j_call: TRBJ2-4
v_call: TRBV4-3
cdr3_nt: TGCGCCAGCAGCCAAGATACCGGGGGAACCAAAAACATTCAGTACTTC
cdr3_aa: CASSQDTGGTKNIQYF

clone_size: once
d_call: TRBD1
j_call: TRBJ2-1
v_call: TRBV4-2
cdr3_nt: TGTGCCAGCAGCCTAAAAGCGCCAGGGGGAAACTACAATGAGCAGTTCTTC
cdr3_aa: CASSLKAPGGNYNEQFF

clone_size: .
d_call: .
j_call: TRBJ1-3
v_call: TRBV19
cdr3_nt: TGTGCCAGTAGTATCGGACAGTCTGGAAACACCATATATTTT
cdr3_aa: CASSIGQSGNTIYF

clone_size: once
d_call: TRBD2
j_call: TRBJ2-7
v_call: TRBV27
cdr3_nt: TGTGCCAGCAGTCCAGGACTAGCGGGAGGCCCGCGCTCCTACGAGCAGTACTTC
cdr3_aa: CASSPGLAGGPRSYEQYF

clone_size: .
d_call: TRBD1
j_call: TRBJ1-6
v_call: TRBV9
cdr3_nt: TGTGCCAGCAGCGCCAGGGACAGCAGCTCCTATAATTCACCCCTCCACTTT
cdr3_aa: CASSARDSSSYNSPLHF

clone_size: .
d_call: .
j_call: TRBJ2-5
v_call: TRBV5-5
cdr3_nt: TGTGCCAGCAGACGAGGGCAGCAAGAGACCCAGTACTTC
cdr3_aa: CASRRGQQETQYF

clone_size: .
d_call: TRBD1
j_call: TRBJ1-6
v_call: TRBV5-1
cdr3_nt: TGCGCCAGCGCCGGACAGGAAAATAATTCACCCCTCCACTTT
cdr3_aa: CASAGQENNSPLHF

clone_size: .
d_call: .
j_call: TRBJ2-4
v_call: TRBV7-2
cdr3_nt: TGTGCCAGCAGCGCCGTGATCGCGGGGCTAGCCAAAAACATTCAGTACTTC
cdr3_aa: CASSAVIAGLAKNIQYF

clone_size: .
d_call: .
j_call: TRBJ1-2
v_call: TRBV29-1
cdr3_nt: TGCAGCGTTGGGGACATCCACTATGGCTACACCTTC
cdr3_aa: CSVGDIHYGYTF

clone_size: .
d_call: .
j_call: TRBJ2-7
v_call: TRBV6-5
cdr3_nt: TGTGCCAGCAGTTCTACAGGGATGAGCTACGAGCAGTACTTC
cdr3_aa: CASSSTGMSYEQYF

clone_size: .
d_call: .
j_call: TRBJ1-6
v_call: TRBV9
cdr3_nt: TGTGCCAGCAGCGTAGAGACAGGTAGTAATTCACCCCTCCACTTT
cdr3_aa: CASSVETGSNSPLHF

clone_size: once
d_call: TRBD1
j_call: TRBJ1-3
v_call: TRBV7-8
cdr3_nt: TGTGCCAGCAGCTTATTCACCGACAGGGGAGGTGGAAACACCATATATTTT
cdr3_aa: CASSLFTDRGGGNTIYF

clone_size: .
d_call: .
j_call: TRBJ2-3
v_call: TRBV28
cdr3_nt: TGTGCCAGCAGCCCCGGACAGCACATAGGGGCAGATACGCAGTATTTT
cdr3_aa: CASSPGQHIGADTQYF

clone_size: .
d_call: .
j_call: TRBJ1-1
v_call: TRBV18
cdr3_nt: TGTGCCAGCTCACCCCCGGGTCTATCGAAACGAAAAGCTTTCTTT
cdr3_aa: CASSPPGLSKRKAFF

clone_size: .
d_call: TRBD1
j_call: TRBJ1-1
v_call: TRBV19
cdr3_nt: TGTGCCAGTAGCCAGGACAGGGGGCGGTCTGAAGCTTTCTTT
cdr3_aa: CASSQDRGRSEAFF

clone_size: few
d_call: .
j_call: TRBJ2-7
v_call: TRBV6-6
cdr3_nt: TGTGCCAGCAGTTACGGGGCAGGGTTTTACGAGCAGTACTTC
cdr3_aa: CASSYGAGFYEQYF

clone_size: .
d_call: .
j_call: TRBJ1-5
v_call: TRBV6-4
cdr3_nt: TGTGCCAGCGGTGAAGAGGGCAATCAGCCCCAGCATTTT
cdr3_aa: CASGEEGNQPQHF

clone_size: .
d_call: TRBD1
j_call: TRBJ1-3
v_call: TRBV5-6
cdr3_nt: TGTGCCAGCAGCCTAGGACAGGGGGCCTCTGGAAACACCATATATTTT
cdr3_aa: CASSLGQGASGNTIYF

clone_size: .
d_call: TRBD1
j_call: TRBJ2-2
v_call: TRBV7-3
cdr3_nt: TGTGCCAGCAGCCGAGACAGGGCCGGGACCGGGGAGCTGTTTTTT
cdr3_aa: CASSRDRAGTGELFF

clone_size: .
d_call: .
j_call: TRBJ2-3
v_call: TRBV7-8
cdr3_nt: TGTGCCAGCAGCTTAGCGGGTGGAGCGACAGATACGCAGTATTTT
cdr3_aa: CASSLAGGATDTQYF

clone_size: .
d_call: TRBD2
j_call: TRBJ2-3
v_call: TRBV5-4
cdr3_nt: TGTGCCAGCAGCTCTCCTCCGGGACTAGCGGGGGACACAGATACGCAGTATTTT
cdr3_aa: CASSSPPGLAGDTDTQYF

clone_size: .
d_call: TRBD1
j_call: TRBJ2-5
v_call: TRBV19
cdr3_nt: TGTGCCAGTAGTGTACAGGGGCCAGAGACCCAGTACTTC
cdr3_aa: CASSVQGPETQYF

clone_size: .
d_call: .
j_call: TRBJ2-5
v_call: TRBV5-1
cdr3_nt: TGCGCCAGCAGATTGGGGGCGTTGTCGAGAGAGACCCAGTACTTC
cdr3_aa: CASRLGALSRETQYF

clone_size: .
d_call: .
j_call: TRBJ1-1
v_call: TRBV19
cdr3_nt: TGTGCCAGTAGTATAGGGGCGGGAACCAACACTGAAGCTTTCTTT
cdr3_aa: CASSIGAGTNTEAFF

clone_size: .
d_call: TRBD1
j_call: TRBJ2-1
v_call: TRBV4-1
cdr3_nt: TGCGCCAGCAGCCTCCGGGACAGGGGTGTCGATGAGCAGTTCTTC
cdr3_aa: CASSLRDRGVDEQFF

clone_size: .
d_call: TRBD1
j_call: TRBJ2-2
v_call: TRBV2
cdr3_nt: TGTGCCAGCATAAAAGAACAGGGGCCCGGGGAGCTGTTTTTT
cdr3_aa: CASIKEQGPGELFF

clone_size: .
d_call: TRBD1
j_call: TRBJ1-1
v_call: TRBV2
cdr3_nt: TGTGCCAGCACCCTACAGGGGGCGAGGACTGAAGCTTTCTTT
cdr3_aa: CASTLQGARTEAFF